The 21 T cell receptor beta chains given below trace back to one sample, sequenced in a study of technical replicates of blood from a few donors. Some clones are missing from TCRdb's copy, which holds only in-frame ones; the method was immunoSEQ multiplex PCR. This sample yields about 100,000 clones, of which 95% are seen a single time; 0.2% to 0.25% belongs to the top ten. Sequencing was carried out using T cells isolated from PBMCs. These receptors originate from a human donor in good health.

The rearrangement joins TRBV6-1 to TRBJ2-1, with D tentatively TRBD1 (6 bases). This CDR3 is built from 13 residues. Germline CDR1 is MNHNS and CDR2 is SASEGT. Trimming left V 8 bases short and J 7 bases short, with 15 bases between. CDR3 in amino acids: CASDRYRANEQFF. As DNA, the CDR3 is TGTGCCAGCGATCGGTACAGGGCAAATGAGCAGTTCTTC.

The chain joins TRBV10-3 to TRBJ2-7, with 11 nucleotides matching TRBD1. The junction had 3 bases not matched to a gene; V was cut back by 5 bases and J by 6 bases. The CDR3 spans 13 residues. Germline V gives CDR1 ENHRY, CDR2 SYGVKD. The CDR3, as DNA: TGTGCCATCAGTTTGGACAGGGGGCTCGAGCAGTACTTC. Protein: CAISLDRGLEQYF.

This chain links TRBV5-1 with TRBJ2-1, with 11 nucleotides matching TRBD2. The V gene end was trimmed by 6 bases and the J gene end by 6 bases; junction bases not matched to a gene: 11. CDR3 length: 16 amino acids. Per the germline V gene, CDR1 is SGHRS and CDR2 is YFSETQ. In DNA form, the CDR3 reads TGCGCCAGCACGATTGTAGCGGGAGGGTCTGGCAATGAGCAGTTCTTC. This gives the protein CASTIVAGGSGNEQFF.

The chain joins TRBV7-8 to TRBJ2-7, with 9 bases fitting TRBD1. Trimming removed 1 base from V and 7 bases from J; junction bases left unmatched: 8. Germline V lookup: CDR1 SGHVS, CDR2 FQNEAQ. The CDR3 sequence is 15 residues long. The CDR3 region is CASSLGYRQGEEQYF. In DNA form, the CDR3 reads TGTGCCAGCAGCTTAGGTTATCGACAGGGGGAAGAGCAGTACTTC.

The CDR3 region has the DNA TGTGCCAGCAGATTAGGCGGCCTCGACGCCGGGGAGCTGTTTTTT. It encodes CASRLGGLDAGELFF. The V call is TRBV5-4, the J call TRBJ2-2; D gene ambiguous. The germline V gene encodes CDR1 SGHNT and CDR2 YYREEE (reference sequence). CDR3 size: 15 residues. V lost 5 bases and J 6 bases, leaving 17 bases between the germline ends. Variable domain in full (rest from reference TRBV5-4 and TRBJ2-2): ETGVTQSPTHLIKTRGQQVTLRCSSQSGHNTVSWYQQALGQGPQFIFQYYREEENGRGNFPPRFSGLQFPNYSSELNVNALELDDSALYLCASRLGGLDAGELFFGEGSRLTVL.

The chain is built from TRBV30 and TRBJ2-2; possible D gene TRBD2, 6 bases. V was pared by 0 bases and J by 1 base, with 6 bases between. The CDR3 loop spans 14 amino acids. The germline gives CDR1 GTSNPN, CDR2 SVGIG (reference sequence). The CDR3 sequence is CAWSVSGNTGELFF. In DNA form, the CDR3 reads TGTGCCTGGAGTGTTAGCGGGAACACCGGGGAGCTGTTTTTT.

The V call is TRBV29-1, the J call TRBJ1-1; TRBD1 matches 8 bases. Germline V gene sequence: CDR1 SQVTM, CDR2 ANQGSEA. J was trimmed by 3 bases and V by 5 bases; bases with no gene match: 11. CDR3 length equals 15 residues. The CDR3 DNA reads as TGCAGCGTTACCCTCACCGGGACAGGTTACACTGAAGCTTTCTTT. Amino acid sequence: CSVTLTGTGYTEAFF.

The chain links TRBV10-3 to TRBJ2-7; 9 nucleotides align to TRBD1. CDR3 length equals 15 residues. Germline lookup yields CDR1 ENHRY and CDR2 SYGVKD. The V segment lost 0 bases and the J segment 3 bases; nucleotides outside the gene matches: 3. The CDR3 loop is CAISESGTGFYEQYF. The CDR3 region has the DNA TGTGCCATCAGTGAGTCCGGGACAGGGTTCTACGAGCAGTACTTC.

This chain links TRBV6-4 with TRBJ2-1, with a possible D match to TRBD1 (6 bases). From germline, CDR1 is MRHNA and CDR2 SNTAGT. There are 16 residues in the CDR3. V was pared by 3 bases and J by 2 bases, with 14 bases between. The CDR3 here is CASSERQALAYNEQFF. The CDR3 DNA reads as TGTGCCAGCAGTGAAAGACAGGCTCTGGCCTACAATGAGCAGTTCTTC.

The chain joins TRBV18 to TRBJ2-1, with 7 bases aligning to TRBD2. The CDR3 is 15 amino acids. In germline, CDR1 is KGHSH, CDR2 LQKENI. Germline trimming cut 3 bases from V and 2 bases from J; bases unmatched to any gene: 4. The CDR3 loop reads CASSPDGRTYNEQFF. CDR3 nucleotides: TGTGCCAGCTCACCCGACGGGAGGACCTACAATGAGCAGTTCTTC.

The CDR3 nucleotides read TGCGCCAGCAGCTTGTTAGGGGGACAGTCCTTCTACGAGCAGTACTTC. Its protein is CASSLLGGQSFYEQYF. This chain connects TRBV5-1 to TRBJ2-7, with 7 bases that match TRBD1. Trimming cost V 1 base and J 3 bases; bases outside gene matches: 10. The germline V gene encodes CDR1 SGHRS and CDR2 YFSETQ. CDR3 length: 16 residues. The full variable domain, completed using reference TRBV5-1 and TRBJ2-7, is KAGVTQTPRYLIKTRGQQVTLSCSPISGHRSVSWYQQTPGQGLQFLFEYFSETQRNKGNFPGRFSGRQFSNSRSEMNVSTLELGDSALYLCASSLLGGQSFYEQYFGPGTRLTVT.

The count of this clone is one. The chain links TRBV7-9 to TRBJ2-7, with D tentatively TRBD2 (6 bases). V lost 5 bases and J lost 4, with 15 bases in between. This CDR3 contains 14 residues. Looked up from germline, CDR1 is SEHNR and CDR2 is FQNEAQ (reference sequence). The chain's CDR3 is CASSIGGPGYEQYF. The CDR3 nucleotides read TGTGCCAGCAGCATCGGAGGGCCCGGGTACGAGCAGTACTTC. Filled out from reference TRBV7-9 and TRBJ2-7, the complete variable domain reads DTGVSQNPRHKITKRGQNVTFRCDPISEHNRLYWYRQTLGQGPEFLTYFQNEAQLEKSRLLSDRFSAERPKGSFSTLEIQRTEQGDSAMYLCASSIGGPGYEQYFGPGTRLTVT.

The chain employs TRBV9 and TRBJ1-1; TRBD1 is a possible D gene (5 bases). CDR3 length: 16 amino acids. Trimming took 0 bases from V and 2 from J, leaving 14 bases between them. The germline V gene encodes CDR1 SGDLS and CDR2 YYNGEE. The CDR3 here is CASSVGFNQGNTEAFF. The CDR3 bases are TGTGCCAGCAGCGTAGGTTTTAACCAGGGAAACACTGAAGCTTTCTTT.

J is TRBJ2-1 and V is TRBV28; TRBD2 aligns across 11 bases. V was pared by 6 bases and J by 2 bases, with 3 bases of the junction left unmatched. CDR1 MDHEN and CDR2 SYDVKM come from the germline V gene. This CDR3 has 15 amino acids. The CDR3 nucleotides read TGTGCCAGCAGGCTAGCGGGAGGACCCTACAATGAGCAGTTCTTC. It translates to CASRLAGGPYNEQFF. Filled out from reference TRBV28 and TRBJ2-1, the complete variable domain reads DVKVTQSSRYLVKRTGEKVFLECVQDMDHENMFWYRQDPGLGLRLIYFSYDVKMKEKGDIPEGYSVSREKKERFSLILESASTNQTSMYLCASRLAGGPYNEQFFGPGTRLTVL.

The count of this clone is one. The CDR3 spells CASSLATDTQYF. As DNA, the CDR3 is TGTGCCAGCAGTTTGGCTACAGATACGCAGTATTTT. The chain recombines TRBV28 with TRBJ2-3; D remains ambiguous. The CDR3 loop spans 12 amino acids. Trimming pared 3 bases from V and 3 bases from J, leaving 4 bases between. CDR1 is MDHEN, CDR2 SYDVKM, per germline.

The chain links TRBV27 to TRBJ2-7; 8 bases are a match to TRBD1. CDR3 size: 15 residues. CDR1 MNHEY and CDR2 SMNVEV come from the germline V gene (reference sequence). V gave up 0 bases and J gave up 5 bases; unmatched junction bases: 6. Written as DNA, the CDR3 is TGTGCCAGCAGTTTATCAGCAGGGGGCTTCGACGAGCAGTACTTC. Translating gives CASSLSAGGFDEQYF.

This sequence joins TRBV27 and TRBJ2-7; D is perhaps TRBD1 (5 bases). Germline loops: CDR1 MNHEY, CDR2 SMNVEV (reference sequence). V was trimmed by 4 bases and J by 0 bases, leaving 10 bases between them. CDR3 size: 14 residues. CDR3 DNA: TGTGCCAGCAGTTCACCGACAGTCTCCTACGAGCAGTACTTC. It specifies CASSSPTVSYEQYF.

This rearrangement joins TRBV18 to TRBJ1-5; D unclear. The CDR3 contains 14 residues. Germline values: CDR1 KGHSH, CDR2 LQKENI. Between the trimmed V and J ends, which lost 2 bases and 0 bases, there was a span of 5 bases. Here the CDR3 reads CASSPSVSNQPQHF. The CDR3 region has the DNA TGTGCCAGCTCACCATCAGTTAGCAATCAGCCCCAGCATTTT.

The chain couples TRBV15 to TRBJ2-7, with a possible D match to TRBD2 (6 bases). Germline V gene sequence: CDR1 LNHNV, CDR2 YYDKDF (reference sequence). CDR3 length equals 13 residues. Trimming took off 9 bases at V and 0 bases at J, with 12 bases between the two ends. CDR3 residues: CATNGGGSYEQYF. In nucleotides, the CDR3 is TGTGCCACGAATGGGGGAGGCTCCTACGAGCAGTACTTC.

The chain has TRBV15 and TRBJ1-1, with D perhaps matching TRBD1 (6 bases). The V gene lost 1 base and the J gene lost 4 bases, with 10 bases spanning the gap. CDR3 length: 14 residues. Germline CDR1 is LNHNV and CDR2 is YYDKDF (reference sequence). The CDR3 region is CATSRARGVTEAFF. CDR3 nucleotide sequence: TGTGCCACCAGCAGAGCCAGGGGCGTCACTGAAGCTTTCTTT.

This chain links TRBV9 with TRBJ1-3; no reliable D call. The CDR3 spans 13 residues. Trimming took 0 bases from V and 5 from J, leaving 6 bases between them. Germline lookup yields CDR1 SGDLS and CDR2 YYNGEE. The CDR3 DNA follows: TGTGCCAGCAGCGTAGAGACACGAAACACCATATATTTT. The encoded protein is CASSVETRNTIYF.